Listed below are T cell receptor beta chains from one sample, sequenced in a study of vaccination effects on CD4 cells after COVID-19. Sequenced by immunoSEQ multiplex PCR; TCRdb stores in-frame clones only, minus some. The sample has about 47,000 clones, about three quarters seen once. These receptors' antigens are unknown. The specimen was CD4+ T cells from PBMCs cultured without peptide, collected after COVID-19 vaccination. The receptors were gathered from a human donor who received a COVID-19 vaccine. Each CDR3 is given with its conserved first and last residue. The order of the fields is CDR3 length, J gene, V gene, clone size, D gene, CDR3 protein, CDR3 DNA. The D gene is left open where the match is weak. Not every row has a clone size; where given, it reads once, few, many or a size class.

cdr3_length: 13
j_call: TRBJ1-1
v_call: TRBV12-3/TRBV12-4
clone_size: .
d_call: .
cdr3_aa: CASRSIMNTEAFF
cdr3_nt: TGTGCCAGCAGAAGTATAATGAACACTGAAGCTTTCTTT

cdr3_length: 12
j_call: TRBJ1-1
v_call: TRBV19
clone_size: .
d_call: .
cdr3_aa: CASDDRNTEAFF
cdr3_nt: TGTGCCAGTGATGACAGGAACACTGAAGCTTTCTTT

cdr3_length: 14
j_call: TRBJ1-5
v_call: TRBV9
clone_size: .
d_call: .
cdr3_aa: CASSVGVGSQPQHF
cdr3_nt: TGTGCCAGCAGCGTAGGGGTTGGGAGTCAGCCCCAGCATTTT

cdr3_length: 15
j_call: TRBJ1-5
v_call: TRBV2
clone_size: medium-sized
d_call: .
cdr3_aa: CASSGLGASNQPQHF
cdr3_nt: TGTGCCAGCAGTGGGCTTGGGGCCTCCAATCAGCCCCAGCATTTT

cdr3_length: 13
j_call: TRBJ1-1
v_call: TRBV12-3/TRBV12-4
clone_size: few
d_call: .
cdr3_aa: CASSVTQNTEAFF
cdr3_nt: TGTGCCAGCAGTGTCACACAGAACACTGAAGCTTTCTTT

cdr3_length: 15
j_call: TRBJ2-2
v_call: TRBV19
clone_size: .
d_call: .
cdr3_aa: CASSSEGRDTGELFF
cdr3_nt: TGTGCCAGTAGTTCCGAGGGAAGGGACACCGGGGAGCTGTTTTTT

cdr3_length: 15
j_call: TRBJ2-7
v_call: TRBV28
clone_size: .
d_call: TRBD2
cdr3_aa: CASSKTSGSRYEQYF
cdr3_nt: TGTGCCAGCAGTAAAACTAGCGGGAGCCGATACGAGCAGTACTTC

cdr3_length: 14
j_call: TRBJ1-4
v_call: TRBV5-8
clone_size: .
d_call: .
cdr3_aa: CASSLMFTNEKLFF
cdr3_nt: TGTGCCAGCAGCTTGATGTTCACTAATGAAAAACTGTTTTTT

cdr3_length: 14
j_call: TRBJ2-2
v_call: TRBV2
clone_size: once
d_call: TRBD2
cdr3_aa: CASSGLAVPGELFF
cdr3_nt: TGTGCCAGCAGTGGACTAGCAGTTCCCGGGGAGCTGTTTTTT

cdr3_length: 12
j_call: TRBJ1-5
v_call: TRBV30
clone_size: .
d_call: .
cdr3_aa: CAWSRGNQPQHF
cdr3_nt: TGTGCCTGGAGTAGGGGGAATCAGCCCCAGCATTTT

cdr3_length: 13
j_call: TRBJ2-7
v_call: TRBV12-3/TRBV12-4
clone_size: .
d_call: TRBD2
cdr3_aa: CASSYTGGPKQYF
cdr3_nt: TGTGCCAGCAGTTACACGGGGGGGCCGAAGCAGTACTTC

cdr3_length: 15
j_call: TRBJ2-1
v_call: TRBV3-1/TRBV3-2
clone_size: .
d_call: TRBD1
cdr3_aa: CASSQPGQGANEQFF
cdr3_nt: TGTGCCAGCAGCCAACCGGGACAGGGGGCAAATGAGCAGTTCTTC

cdr3_length: 15
j_call: TRBJ2-5
v_call: TRBV5-4
clone_size: once
d_call: TRBD1
cdr3_aa: CASSEGQTPGETQYF
cdr3_nt: TGTGCCAGCAGCGAGGGACAGACCCCTGGCGAGACCCAGTACTTC

cdr3_length: 14
j_call: TRBJ1-6
v_call: TRBV6-5
clone_size: .
d_call: TRBD1
cdr3_aa: CASRPTGLPSPLHF
cdr3_nt: TGTGCCAGCAGACCGACAGGGTTACCTTCACCCCTCCACTTT

cdr3_length: 14
j_call: TRBJ1-1
v_call: TRBV19
clone_size: .
d_call: .
cdr3_aa: CASSTTRQGTEAFF
cdr3_nt: TGTGCCAGTAGTACCACGCGTCAGGGCACTGAAGCTTTCTTT

cdr3_length: 14
j_call: TRBJ1-4
v_call: TRBV19
clone_size: .
d_call: TRBD1
cdr3_aa: CASSNPGGGEKLFF
cdr3_nt: TGTGCCAGTAGCAATCCAGGGGGAGGTGAAAAACTGTTTTTT

cdr3_length: 15
j_call: TRBJ1-2
v_call: TRBV5-4
clone_size: few
d_call: .
cdr3_aa: CASSLEPGPYYGYTF
cdr3_nt: TGTGCCAGCAGCTTGGAACCAGGACCCTACTATGGCTACACCTTC